This T cell receptor beta chain was profiled in a study of cytomegalovirus exposure and HLA in healthy donors. The J segment lost 3 bases and the V segment lost 3 bases, leaving 3 bases of the junction unmatched. The CDR3 has 15 residues. CDR1 is SNHLY and CDR2 is FYNNEI in the germline V gene. PCR amplification relied on 60 Vbeta primers (plus 13 Jbeta primers). Data came from immunoSEQ multiplex PCR; TCRdb stores just in-frame clones and leaves some out. The table lists 110,000 to 150,000 clones, almost 85% of them singletons. Overall study results and limits: Using a false discovery rate of 0.05, a later analysis showed that 15,000 to 20,000 TCR beta sequences were associated with HLA alleles.

A word on this clone: Its antigen is currently unknown.

The sequencing sample was made of PBMCs. V usage is TRBV2 and J usage is TRBJ1-3; TRBD1 matches at 9 bases. This receptor was obtained from a woman in her fifties or sixties in good health and CMV-seropositive. The chain's CDR3 is CASSDGTGFGNTIYF. CDR3 coding DNA: TGTGCCAGCAGTGACGGGACAGGGTTTGGAAACACCATATATTTT.